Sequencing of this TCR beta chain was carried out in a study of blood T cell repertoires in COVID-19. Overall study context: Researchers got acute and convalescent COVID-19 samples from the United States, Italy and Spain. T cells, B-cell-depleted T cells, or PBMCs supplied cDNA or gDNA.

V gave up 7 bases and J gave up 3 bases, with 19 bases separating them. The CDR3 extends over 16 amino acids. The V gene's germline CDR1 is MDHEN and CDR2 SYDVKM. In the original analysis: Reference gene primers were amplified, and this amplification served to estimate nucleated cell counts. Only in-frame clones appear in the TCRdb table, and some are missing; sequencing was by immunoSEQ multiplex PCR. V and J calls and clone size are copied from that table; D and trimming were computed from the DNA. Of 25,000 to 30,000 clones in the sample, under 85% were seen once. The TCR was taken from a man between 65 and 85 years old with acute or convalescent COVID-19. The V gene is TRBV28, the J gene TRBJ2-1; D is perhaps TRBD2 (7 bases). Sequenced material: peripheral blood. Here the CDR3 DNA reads TGTGCCAGCACTCCTTGGGGGCTAGCGGACTACAATGAGCAGTTCTTC. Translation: CASTPWGLADYNEQFF.